This TCR beta chain was captured in a study of CD8+ T cells in alopecia areata. Study information: Those treated were given oral tofacitinib at 5 to 10 mg twice daily. Notes on the study in general: Sequences from scalp samples also cover resident alphabeta T cells of normal skin. Elevated clonality characterized lesional scalp relative to normal scalp, particularly in alopecia totalis/universalis.

CDR1 is GTSNPN, CDR2 SVGIG, per germline (reference sequence). CDR3 length equals 12 residues. The germline V and J ends were trimmed by 3 bases and 5 bases, with 10 bases remaining between them. A word on this clone: Its cognate antigen is unknown.

Isolated RNA was reverse transcribed into cDNA used as the sequencing template. Method: immunoSEQ multiplex PCR; TCRdb's copy keeps in-frame clones and lacks some. This sample has about 140,000 clones; 40% to 65% occur once, and the top ten carry roughly 0.92%. The source is a human donor with alopecia areata. The chain has TRBV30 and TRBJ1-2, with D hard to call. The sample consisted of CD4+ T cells sorted from blood, taken at week 0. CDR3 region: CAWSLGSYGYTF. As DNA, the CDR3 is TGTGCCTGGAGCCTAGGGTCGTATGGCTACACCTTC.